One sample yielded the 23 T cell receptor beta chains listed below, sequenced in a study of cytomegalovirus exposure and HLA in healthy donors (dated by TCRdb to the late 2010s). Receptors were amplified or captured by the immunoSEQ multiplex PCR assay. The multiplex PCR relied on a mix of 60 forward primers for TCR Vbeta segments and 13 reverse primers for TCR Jbeta segments. TCRdb mirrors the immuneACCESS table, restricted to in-frame sequences. Some clones are absent from its copies; in checked studies, under half trace to an unresolved V gene, and the reason for the others is unknown. The sample table holds about 220,000 clones, of which approximately 80% were seen once. Over 0.65% of the sample rests with the top ten. The sequenced material came from PBMCs. These receptors all come from a boy younger than 10 in good health and CMV-seronegative.

The CDR3 sequence: CASSPLSTGELFF. The CDR3 DNA is TGTGCCAGCAGCCCACTGAGCACCGGGGAGCTGTTTTTT. The chain links TRBV7-6 to TRBJ2-2; D gene unclear. Germline loops: CDR1 SGHVS, CDR2 FNYEAQ. This CDR3 has 13 residues. V was clipped by 5 bases and J by 4 bases, with 8 bases between them.

The V gene is TRBV30, the J gene TRBJ2-7; D is undetermined. This CDR3 spans 12 amino acids. Germline lookup yields CDR1 GTSNPN and CDR2 SVGIG (reference sequence). The V end lost 0 bases, the J end lost 2 bases, and 5 bases lay between the germline ends. The CDR3 nucleotides are TGTGCCTGGAGTGTGGGCCCCTACGAGCAGTACTTC. Translating it yields CAWSVGPYEQYF.

The chain links TRBV19 to TRBJ2-7; 11 bases match TRBD2. Germline CDR1 LNHDA, CDR2 SQIVND (reference sequence). J lost 0 bases, V lost 4 bases, and 5 bases had no gene match. The CDR3 spans 16 residues. The CDR3 is CASSKGLAAPSYEQYF. The CDR3 nucleotides are TGTGCCAGTAGTAAGGGACTAGCGGCGCCCTCCTACGAGCAGTACTTC.

V is TRBV30 and J is TRBJ1-5, with D unresolved. The CDR3 totals 14 residues. Germline values: CDR1 GTSNPN, CDR2 SVGIG (reference sequence). V was pared by 0 bases and J by 0 bases, with 6 bases between. The CDR3 coding sequence is TGTGCCTGGAGTGTACGGGATAGCAATCAGCCCCAGCATTTT. Translation gives CAWSVRDSNQPQHF.

V gene TRBV6-5 combines with J gene TRBJ2-7; 7 bases are shared with TRBD1. The germline CDR1 and CDR2 sequences are MNHEY and SVGAGI. This CDR3 contains 15 residues. V lost 4 bases, J lost 0 bases, and 6 bases stayed unmatched. The CDR3 nucleotides read TGTGCCAGCAGTTTGGGACAGCATACCTCCTACGAGCAGTACTTC. This gives the protein CASSLGQHTSYEQYF.

The CDR3, as DNA: TGTGCCAGCAGTTTACAGGGGGCGGGCACCGGGGAGCTGTTTTTT. Translating gives CASSLQGAGTGELFF. The rearrangement links TRBV27 to TRBJ2-2; 8 positions match TRBD1. V was pared by 2 bases and J by 4 bases, with 3 bases of the junction left unmatched. CDR1 is MNHEY and CDR2 is SMNVEV in the germline V gene (reference sequence). The CDR3 extends over 15 amino acids.

This clone was seen a single time. The chain couples TRBV5-1 to TRBJ2-7, with 9 bases lining up with TRBD1. Per the germline V gene, CDR1 is SGHRS and CDR2 is YFSETQ. Losses at the gene ends were 2 bases for V and 4 bases for J; bases not matched to a gene: 7. CDR3 length: 15 amino acids. CDR3 nucleotides: TGCGCCAGCAGCTTAGGACAGGGGTTAATGTACGAGCAGTACTTC. Its translation: CASSLGQGLMYEQYF.

This clone has just one count. The rearrangement joins TRBV30 to TRBJ1-1; possible D gene TRBD1, 5 bases. The CDR3 sequence is 14 residues long. The V gene's germline CDR1 is GTSNPN and CDR2 SVGIG (reference sequence). The V and J ends lost 4 bases and 1 base respectively, with 13 bases between them. CDR3 protein: CAWTRTRANTEAFF. In DNA, the CDR3 is TGTGCCTGGACAAGGACAAGAGCGAACACTGAAGCTTTCTTT.

CDR3 sequence: CASSSQGKSYEQYF. The CDR3 DNA reads as TGTGCCAGCAGCTCTCAGGGGAAGTCCTACGAGCAGTACTTC. The chain links TRBV11-3 to TRBJ2-7, with D possibly TRBD1 on 6 matching bases. V lost 4 bases and J 1 base, leaving 11 bases between the germline ends. CDR1 SGHNT and CDR2 YENEEA come from the germline V gene. CDR3 length: 14 amino acids.

This sequence joins TRBV2 and TRBJ1-2; 10 nucleotides agree with TRBD1. Germline-derived CDR1 and CDR2 are SNHLY and FYNNEI. This CDR3 region has 13 residues. The ends lost 9 bases at V and 6 bases at J; junction bases unmatched: 7. The CDR3 loop is CASVIGQGDGYTF. The CDR3 coding sequence is TGTGCCAGTGTAATAGGACAGGGGGATGGCTACACCTTC. Full variable domain (rest looked up from reference TRBV2 and TRBJ1-2): EPEVTQTPSHQVTQMGQEVILRCVPISNHLYFYWYRQILGQKVEFLVSFYNNEISEKSEIFDDQFSVERPDGSNFTLKIRSTKLEDSAMYFCASVIGQGDGYTFGSGTRLTVV.

The chain is built from TRBV7-2 and TRBJ2-7, with 9 bases aligning to TRBD2. Germline V lookup: CDR1 SGHTA, CDR2 FQGNSA. The V segment lost 6 bases and the J segment 4 bases; nucleotides outside the gene matches: 4. The CDR3 sequence is 13 residues long. The CDR3, as DNA: TGTGCCAGCAGTCCAGCGGGGGGTTACGAGCAGTACTTC. Translation gives CASSPAGGYEQYF.

The V call is TRBV13, the J call TRBJ2-3, with a possible D match to TRBD1 (6 bases). This CDR3 has 16 residues. V was shortened by 3 bases and J by 5 bases, with 18 bases between the two germline ends. Germline CDR1 PRHDT, CDR2 FYEKMQ (reference sequence). The CDR3 region is CASSFLLQGEGDTQYF. The CDR3 DNA reads as TGTGCCAGCAGCTTTCTCTTACAGGGCGAGGGAGATACGCAGTATTTT.

The V call is TRBV9, the J call TRBJ2-5; tentative D call: TRBD2 (5 bases). CDR1 and CDR2 (germline): SGDLS, YYNGEE. V shed 4 bases and J shed 5 bases, with 12 bases lying between them. The CDR3 extends over 13 amino acids. DNA of the CDR3: TGTGCCAGCAGCCGCGGAAGGGAGGAGACCCAGTACTTC. It specifies CASSRGREETQYF.

This clone has just one count. This chain uses TRBV5-6 with TRBJ2-5; tentative D call: TRBD2 (5 bases). Trimming took 3 bases from V and 2 from J, leaving 14 bases between them. Germline CDR1 is SGHDT and CDR2 is YYEEEE. This CDR3 contains 15 residues. Here the CDR3 reads CASSSLEAAQETQYF. CDR3 DNA: TGTGCCAGCAGCTCCTTGGAGGCGGCTCAAGAGACCCAGTACTTC.

In its sample, this clone was seen a few times. The genes are TRBV6-1 and TRBJ1-5; D is unresolved. Per germline, CDR1 MNHNS and CDR2 SASEGT. This CDR3 has 15 amino acids. Trimming took 6 bases from V and 0 from J, leaving 12 bases between them. The CDR3 sequence: CASRGRDYSNQPQHF. The CDR3 DNA reads as TGTGCCAGCAGGGGGAGGGATTATAGCAATCAGCCCCAGCATTTT.

To note about this clone: One end of the junction is discordant with germline, which a read error may explain. The V call is TRBV7-7, the J call TRBJ2-5, with TRBD2 matching over 15 bases. Germline V gives CDR1 SSHAT, CDR2 FNYEAQ (reference sequence). This CDR3 is 16 amino acids long. In DNA form, the CDR3 reads TGTGCTAGCAGTCAGGGACTAGCGGGGGGACAAGAGACCCAGTACTTC. This codes for CASSQGLAGGQETQYF.

The chain is built from TRBV7-2 and TRBJ2-5; 8 bases are shared with TRBD2. There are 15 residues in the CDR3. Germline loops: CDR1 SGHTA, CDR2 FQGNSA. J was trimmed by 2 bases and V by 3 bases; bases with no gene match: 5. CDR3 amino acids: CASSFYGGAQETQYF. CDR3 bases: TGTGCCAGCAGCTTTTACGGGGGGGCACAAGAGACCCAGTACTTC.

The chain employs TRBV29-1 and TRBJ1-2; D may be TRBD1 (5 bases). The germline gives CDR1 SQVTM, CDR2 ANQGSEA. The CDR3 is 13 residues long. Trimming took off 6 bases at V and 6 bases at J, with 17 bases between the two ends. The CDR3 here is CSVLTPGGNGYTF. For the CDR3, the DNA is TGCAGCGTGCTTACACCGGGGGGGAATGGCTACACCTTC.

CDR3 DNA: TGTGCCAGCAGCTCGGGACAGCTCTATGGCTACACCTTC. It yields the protein CASSSGQLYGYTF. The chain carries TRBV5-6 and TRBJ1-2, with 7 nucleotides matching TRBD1. J gave up 4 bases and V 3 bases, and 3 bases lay outside the gene matches. There are 13 residues in the CDR3. Germline V gene lookup returns CDR1 SGHDT and CDR2 YYEEEE. The variable domain in full, completed from reference TRBV5-6 and TRBJ1-2, reads DAGVTQSPTHLIKTRGQQVTLRCSPKSGHDTVSWYQQALGQGPQFIFQYYEEEERQRGNFPDRFSGHQFPNYSSELNVNALLLGDSALYLCASSSGQLYGYTFGSGTRLTVV.

The genes are TRBV5-5 and TRBJ2-1; D perhaps matches TRBD2 (6 bases). Trimming removed 4 bases from V and 0 bases from J, with 11 bases in between. CDR3 length equals 15 residues. Germline CDR1 and CDR2: SGHKS and YYEKEE (reference sequence). The CDR3 spells CASSISGSSYNEQFF. The CDR3 DNA reads TGTGCCAGCAGCATTAGCGGAAGCTCCTACAATGAGCAGTTCTTC.

DNA for the CDR3: TGCGCCAGCAGCCCGGGGGGGATAACTAATGAAAAACTGTTTTTT. This sequence encodes CASSPGGITNEKLFF. The chain is built from TRBV5-1 and TRBJ1-4; D might be TRBD1 (5 bases). Per germline, CDR1 SGHRS and CDR2 YFSETQ. CDR3 length equals 15 residues. The ends were cut back, 4 bases at V and 1 base at J, with 11 bases in the middle.

This clone was recorded a few times. The chain combines TRBV5-1 with TRBJ2-3; 14 bases are shared with TRBD2. V gave up 4 bases and J gave up 5 bases; unmatched junction bases: 6. CDR3 length equals 16 residues. Germline CDR1 is SGHRS and CDR2 is YFSETQ. CDR3 in DNA: TGCGCCAGCAGCCCGGGACTAGCGGGAGTTAGAGATACGCAGTATTTT. This codes for CASSPGLAGVRDTQYF.

The chain joins TRBV5-6 to TRBJ2-1; possibly TRBD1 for D (5 bases). With 2 bases removed from V and 8 bases from J, the gap between germline ends came to 5 bases. The CDR3 consists of 11 residues. Germline-derived CDR1 and CDR2 are SGHDT and YYEEEE. The CDR3 DNA reads TGTGCCAGCAGCTTCAGGGATGAGCAGTTCTTC. Its protein is CASSFRDEQFF.